By proportion, the clone carrying this TCR beta chain is medium-sized. TRB was amplified from about 250-500 ng of blood genomic DNA. This sample is part of a study of T and B cells in COVID-19 patients. BIOMED2 TRB-A/B primer pools were used in multiplex TRB PCR. TCRdb itself ran the multiplex PCR reads through MiXCR, one entry per CDR3 protein. The table has 8,000 to 9,500 distinct CDR3 sequences, roughly 24% seen once. Losses at the gene ends were 5 bases for V and 5 bases for J; bases not matched to a gene: 13. Germline V gene sequence: CDR1 MNHEY, CDR2 SVGEGT. This CDR3 contains 17 residues. The sample comprised blood. The clonotype comes from a human donor who had recovered from COVID-19. The rearrangement links TRBV6-2 or TRBV6-3 to TRBJ2-1, with 9 bases fitting TRBD2. The CDR3, as DNA: TGTGCCAGCAGTCCCCTTCCTCTAGCGGGAAGCCACAATGAGCAGTTCTTC. Its protein product is CASSPLPLAGSHNEQFF.